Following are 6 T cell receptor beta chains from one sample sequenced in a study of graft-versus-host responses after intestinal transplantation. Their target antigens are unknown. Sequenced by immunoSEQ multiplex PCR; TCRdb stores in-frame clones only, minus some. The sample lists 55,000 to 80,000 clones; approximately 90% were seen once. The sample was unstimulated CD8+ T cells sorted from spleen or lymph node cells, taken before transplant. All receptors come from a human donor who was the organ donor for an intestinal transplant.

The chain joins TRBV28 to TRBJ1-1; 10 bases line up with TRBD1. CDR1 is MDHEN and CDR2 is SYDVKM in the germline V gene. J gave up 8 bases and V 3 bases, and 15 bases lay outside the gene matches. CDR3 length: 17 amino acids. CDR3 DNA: TGTGCCAGCAGTTTGACCAGGGGACAGGGGCAATGGGGGGAAGCTTTCTTT. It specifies CASSLTRGQGQWGEAFF.

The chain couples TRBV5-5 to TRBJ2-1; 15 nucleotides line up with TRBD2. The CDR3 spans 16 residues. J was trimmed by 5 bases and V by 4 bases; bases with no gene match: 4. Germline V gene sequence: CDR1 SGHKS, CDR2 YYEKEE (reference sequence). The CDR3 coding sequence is TGTGCCAGCAGCCCCGGGACTAGCGGGAGGAACAATGAGCAGTTCTTC. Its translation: CASSPGTSGRNNEQFF.

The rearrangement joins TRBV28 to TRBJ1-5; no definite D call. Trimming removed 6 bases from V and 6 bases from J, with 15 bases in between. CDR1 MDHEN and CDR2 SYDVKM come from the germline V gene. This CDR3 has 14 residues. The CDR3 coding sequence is TGTGCCAGCAGGCCGACTGGCAGTAGTCAGCCCCAGCATTTT. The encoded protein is CASRPTGSSQPQHF.

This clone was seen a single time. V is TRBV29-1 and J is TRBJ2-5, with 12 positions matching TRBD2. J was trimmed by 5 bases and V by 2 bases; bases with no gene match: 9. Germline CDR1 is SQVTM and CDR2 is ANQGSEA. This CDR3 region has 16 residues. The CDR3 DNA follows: TGCAGCGTTGAAATCGGACTAGCGGGAATAGGGGAGACCCAGTACTTC. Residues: CSVEIGLAGIGETQYF.

This CDR3 is CASSSPKGAWDSPLHF. The CDR3 region has the DNA TGTGCCAGCAGCTCCCCAAAAGGGGCATGGGATTCACCCCTCCACTTT. The chain combines TRBV7-2 with TRBJ1-6, with D possibly being TRBD1 (5 bases). The CDR3 extends over 16 amino acids. Germline lookup yields CDR1 SGHTA and CDR2 FQGNSA. Between the trimmed V and J ends, which lost 4 bases and 8 bases, there was a span of 18 bases.

The CDR3 DNA follows: TGTGCCAGCAGCTACAGCGGCTACACTGAAGCTTTCTTT. Translating it yields CASSYSGYTEAFF. The chain has TRBV7-3 and TRBJ1-1; no clear D. There are 13 residues in the CDR3. The ends were cut back, 4 bases at V and 3 bases at J, with 9 bases in the middle. Germline V gene sequence: CDR1 SGHTA, CDR2 FQGTGA.